This passage covers 5 T cell receptor beta chains from one sample sequenced in a study of metastatic and nonmetastatic thyroid tumors. TCRdb used MiXCR to call clones anew from the PCR reads. The sample has about 15,000 clones; 30% to 35% are singletons. No treatment of any kind had been given to any patient before thyroid surgery. Sequencing was carried out using tumor tissue. The receptor source for this set is a female donor with papillary thyroid cancer or a benign thyroid nodule (not recorded which). Some clones in this sample may be carry-over from other donors' samples.

This clone was counted many times. The J gene is TRBJ1-1, the V gene TRBV29-1; D is uncertain. Germline lookup yields CDR1 SQVTM and CDR2 ANQGSEA. V was clipped by 2 bases and J by 3 bases, with 7 bases between them. The CDR3 runs 12 residues. CDR3 protein: CSVEKGYTEAFF. The CDR3 bases are TGCAGCGTTGAAAAAGGGTACACTGAAGCTTTCTTT.

The chain is built from TRBV11-2 and TRBJ2-7, with unresolved D. Per germline, CDR1 SGHAT and CDR2 FQNNGV. V was clipped by 3 bases and J by 4 bases, with 10 bases between them. The CDR3 is made up of 13 amino acids. CDR3 bases: TGTGCCAGCAGCTTGGGTCGAGAATACGAGCAGTACTTC. Its protein is CASSLGREYEQYF.

This chain uses TRBV12-3 or TRBV12-4 with TRBJ1-3; D might be TRBD1 (5 bases). The CDR3 is 16 amino acids. Trimming shortened V by 3 bases and J by 2 bases, and 14 bases separated the two germline ends. CDR3 residues: CASSLTAIQAGNTIYF. The CDR3 bases are TGTGCCAGCAGTTTGACAGCGATTCAGGCTGGAAACACCATATATTTT.

The V call is TRBV7-2, the J call TRBJ2-7; 7 bases line up with TRBD1. CDR3 length: 15 amino acids. Per germline, CDR1 SGHTA and CDR2 FQGNSA. Germline trimming cut 4 bases from V and 0 bases from J; bases unmatched to any gene: 6. The CDR3 DNA reads TGTGCCAGCAGCTCCCCGACAGGGCCCTCCTACGAGCAGTACTTC. This encodes CASSSPTGPSYEQYF. Filled out from reference TRBV7-2 and TRBJ2-7, the complete variable domain reads GAGVSQSPSNKVTEKGKDVELRCDPISGHTALYWYRQSLGQGLEFLIYFQGNSAPDKSGLPSDRFSAERTGGSVSTLTIQRTQQEDSAVYLCASSSPTGPSYEQYFGPGTRLTVT.

This clone was seen at least ten times. V and J are TRBV6-1 and TRBJ2-7, with D tentatively TRBD1 or TRBD2 (5 bases each). Germline values: CDR1 MNHNS, CDR2 SASEGT. V shed 6 bases and J shed 3 bases, with 15 bases lying between them. The CDR3 has 14 amino acids. CDR3 protein: CASRTGTSGYEQYF. For the CDR3, the DNA is TGTGCCAGCAGGACCGGGACCTCAGGCTACGAGCAGTACTTC.